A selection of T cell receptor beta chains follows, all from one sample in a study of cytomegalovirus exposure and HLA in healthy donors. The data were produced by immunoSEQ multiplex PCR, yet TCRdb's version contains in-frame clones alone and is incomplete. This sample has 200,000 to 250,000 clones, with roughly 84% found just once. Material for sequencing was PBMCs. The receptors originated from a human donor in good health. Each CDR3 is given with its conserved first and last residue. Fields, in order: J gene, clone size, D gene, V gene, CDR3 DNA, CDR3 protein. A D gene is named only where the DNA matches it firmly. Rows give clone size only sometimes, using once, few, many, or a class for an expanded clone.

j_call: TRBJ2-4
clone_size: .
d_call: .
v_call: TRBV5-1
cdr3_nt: TGCGCCAGCAGCTTAGAGTCGAGCAAAAACATTCAGTACTTC
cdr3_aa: CASSLESSKNIQYF

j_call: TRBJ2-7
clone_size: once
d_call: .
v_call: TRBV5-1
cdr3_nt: TGCGCCAGCAGCTTCGGACAGTACTACGAGCAGTACTTC
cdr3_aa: CASSFGQYYEQYF

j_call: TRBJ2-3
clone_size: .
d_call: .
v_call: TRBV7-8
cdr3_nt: TGTGCCAGCAGCCGTCGGCGGGACCCTAGCACAGATACGCAGTATTTT
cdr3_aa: CASSRRRDPSTDTQYF

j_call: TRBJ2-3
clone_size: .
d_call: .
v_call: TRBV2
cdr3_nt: TGTGCCAGCAGTGAAGGGCAGTTTAGCACAGATACGCAGTATTTT
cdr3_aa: CASSEGQFSTDTQYF

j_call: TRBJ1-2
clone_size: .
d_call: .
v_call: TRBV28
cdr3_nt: TGTGCCAGCAGTTCCTTGGCGGCAGGGATGCTCTATGGCTACACCTTC
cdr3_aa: CASSSLAAGMLYGYTF

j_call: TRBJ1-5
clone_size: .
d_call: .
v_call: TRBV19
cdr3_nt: TGTGCCAGTAGTATAACATTCAGGGCAGGTCAGCCCCAGCATTTT
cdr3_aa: CASSITFRAGQPQHF

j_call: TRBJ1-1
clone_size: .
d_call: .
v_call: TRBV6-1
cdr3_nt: TGTGCCAGCAGTGAAGGAGGCGACCCTAGCAAAACGGCTTTCTTT
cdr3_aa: CASSEGGDPSKTAFF

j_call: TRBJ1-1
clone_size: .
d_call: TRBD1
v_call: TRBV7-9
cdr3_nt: TGTGCCAGCAGCTTAGATTGGACAGGGGTTGAAGCTTTCTTT
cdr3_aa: CASSLDWTGVEAFF

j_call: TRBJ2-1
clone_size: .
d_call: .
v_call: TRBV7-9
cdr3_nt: TGTTCCAGCAGCCCGGGTGAGAGCGGGCGGCCCAATGAGCAGTTCTTC
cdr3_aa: CSSSPGESGRPNEQFF

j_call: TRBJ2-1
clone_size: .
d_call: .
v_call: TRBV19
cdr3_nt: TGTGCCAGTAATGGCGGGCACTCCTACAATGAGCAGTTCTTC
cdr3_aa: CASNGGHSYNEQFF

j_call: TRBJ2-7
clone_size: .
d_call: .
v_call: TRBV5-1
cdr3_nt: TGCGCCAGCAGCTTGGCAGGGATCTACGAGCAGTACTTC
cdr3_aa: CASSLAGIYEQYF

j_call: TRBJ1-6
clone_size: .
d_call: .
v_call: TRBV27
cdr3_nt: TGTGCCAGCAGTTTGCGACAGAGCTCCTATAATTCACCCCTCCACTTT
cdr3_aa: CASSLRQSSYNSPLHF

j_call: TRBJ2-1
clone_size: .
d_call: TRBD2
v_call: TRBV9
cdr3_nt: TGTGCCAGCAGCTCGAGACCCCTAGCGGGAGAGGTACATGAGCAGTTCTTC
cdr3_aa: CASSSRPLAGEVHEQFF

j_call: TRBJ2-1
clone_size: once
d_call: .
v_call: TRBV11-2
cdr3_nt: TGTGCCAGCAGCTCCCGTCCGGGACTCGATGAGCAGTTCTTC
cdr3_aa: CASSSRPGLDEQFF

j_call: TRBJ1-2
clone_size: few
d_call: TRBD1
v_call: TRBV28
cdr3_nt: TGTGCCAGCAGTTCAGGACAGGGGAACTATGGCTACACCTTC
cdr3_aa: CASSSGQGNYGYTF

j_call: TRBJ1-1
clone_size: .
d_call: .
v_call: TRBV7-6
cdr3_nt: TGTGCCAGCAGCAGGGCGGGGAACGTCGAAGCTTTCTTT
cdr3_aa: CASSRAGNVEAFF

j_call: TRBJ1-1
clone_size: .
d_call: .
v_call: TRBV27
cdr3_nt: TGTGCCAGCAGTTTTGGCAGGAGGGGCACTGAAGCTTTCTTT
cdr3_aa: CASSFGRRGTEAFF

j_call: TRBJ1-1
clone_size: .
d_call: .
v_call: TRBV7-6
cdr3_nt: TGTGCCAGCAGCCGGATGGACATATTGAACACTGAAGCTTTCTTT
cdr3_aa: CASSRMDILNTEAFF

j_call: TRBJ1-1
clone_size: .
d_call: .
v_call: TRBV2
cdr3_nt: TGTGCCAGCAGCGTTGACCCCCCGGGGAGGGACACTGAAGCTTTCTTT
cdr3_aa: CASSVDPPGRDTEAFF

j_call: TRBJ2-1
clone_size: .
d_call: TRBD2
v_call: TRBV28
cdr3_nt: TGTGCCAGCAGTAAACTAGCGGGCAGTTACAATGAGCAGTTCTTC
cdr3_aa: CASSKLAGSYNEQFF

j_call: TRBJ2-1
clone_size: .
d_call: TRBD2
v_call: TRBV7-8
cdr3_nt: TGTGCCAGCAGCTTATCCCGGACTAGCGGGGCGAATGAGCAGTTCTTC
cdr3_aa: CASSLSRTSGANEQFF

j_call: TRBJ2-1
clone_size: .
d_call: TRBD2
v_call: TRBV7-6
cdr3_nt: TGTGCCAGCAGCTTACTAGCGGGAGGGTCGGACAATGAGCAGTTCTTC
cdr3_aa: CASSLLAGGSDNEQFF

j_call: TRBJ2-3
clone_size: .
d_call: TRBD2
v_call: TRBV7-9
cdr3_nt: TGTGCCAGCAGCGCCCCGCTAGCGGGCCTCACAGATACGCAGTATTTT
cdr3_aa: CASSAPLAGLTDTQYF

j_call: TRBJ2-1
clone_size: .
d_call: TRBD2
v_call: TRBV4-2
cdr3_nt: TGTGCCAGCAGCCAGATGGCGGAGACTAGCGGTACCTACAATGAGCAGTTCTTC
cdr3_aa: CASSQMAETSGTYNEQFF

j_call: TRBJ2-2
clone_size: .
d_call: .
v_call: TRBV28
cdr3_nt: TGTGCCAGCAGTTTCTGGCTGGCCTTGAACACCGGGGAGCTGTTTTTT
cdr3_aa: CASSFWLALNTGELFF

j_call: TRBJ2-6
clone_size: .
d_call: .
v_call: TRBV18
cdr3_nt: TGTGCCAGCTCACCGGGCAACTCTGGGGCCAACGTCCTGACTTTC
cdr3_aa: CASSPGNSGANVLTF

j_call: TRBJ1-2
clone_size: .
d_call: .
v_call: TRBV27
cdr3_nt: TGTGCCAGCAGTTTATCACCGCGGGGGGGCTACACCTTC
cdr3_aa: CASSLSPRGGYTF

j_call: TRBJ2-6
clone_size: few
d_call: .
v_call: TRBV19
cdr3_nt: TGTGCCAGTAGTCACGACAGATCTGGGGCCAACGTCCTGACTTTC
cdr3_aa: CASSHDRSGANVLTF

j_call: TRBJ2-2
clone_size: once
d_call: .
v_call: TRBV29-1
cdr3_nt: TGCAGCGTTGACAGGGGGGCGCTAACCGGGGAGCTGTTTTTT
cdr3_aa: CSVDRGALTGELFF

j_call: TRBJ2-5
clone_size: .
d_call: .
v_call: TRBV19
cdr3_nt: TGTGCCAGTAGTAGAAATAACCCTGAGGAGACCCAGTACTTC
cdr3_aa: CASSRNNPEETQYF

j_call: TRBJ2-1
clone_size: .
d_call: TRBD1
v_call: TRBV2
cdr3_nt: TGTGCCAGTAAAAGGCAGGGGGCCGATGAGCAGTTCTTC
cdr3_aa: CASKRQGADEQFF

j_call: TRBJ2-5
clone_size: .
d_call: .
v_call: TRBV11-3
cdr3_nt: TGTGCCAGCAGCTCGTACAAGGGGGGAGGGGTTGGGGAGACCCAGTACTTC
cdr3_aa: CASSSYKGGGVGETQYF

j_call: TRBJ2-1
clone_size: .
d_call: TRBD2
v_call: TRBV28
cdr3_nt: TGTGCCAGCAGTTTTATTGGGGAAATGTGGACTAGCGGGAGGGCCTGGGGCTCCTACAATGAGCAGTTCTTC
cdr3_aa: CASSFIGEMWTSGRAWGSYNEQFF

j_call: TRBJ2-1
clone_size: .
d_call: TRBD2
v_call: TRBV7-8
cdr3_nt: TGTGCCAGCAGCCGACCTAGCGGGAGGTCGGCCTACAATGAGCAGTTCTTC
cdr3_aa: CASSRPSGRSAYNEQFF

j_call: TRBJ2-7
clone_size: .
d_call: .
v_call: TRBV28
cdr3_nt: TGTGCCAGCAGTCCCCAGGGGTCCTACGAGCAGTACTTC
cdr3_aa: CASSPQGSYEQYF